Shown below are 8 T cell receptor beta chains from a single sample sequenced in a study of blood T cell repertoires in COVID-19. The method was immunoSEQ multiplex PCR; TCRdb's version includes in-frame clones alone and lacks a portion of them. In the table there are roughly 250,000 clones, about 93% of which are singletons. Sequencing was done on a sample of PBMCs or T cells enriched from blood (not recorded which). These receptors were collected from a woman aged 18-35 years who had recovered from COVID-19.

The rearrangement joins TRBV11-2 to TRBJ2-7; TRBD1 matches 8 bases. The CDR3 loop spans 14 amino acids. CDR1 is SGHAT, CDR2 FQNNGV, per germline. The trim removed 2 bases at V and 5 bases at J, leaving 5 bases unmatched. The CDR3, as DNA: TGTGCCAGCAGCTTATCAGGACAGGGCCACGAGCAGTACTTC. Encoded protein: CASSLSGQGHEQYF.

The chain uses TRBV2 and TRBJ1-2; 7 nucleotides align to TRBD1. CDR3 length: 13 amino acids. After removal of 5 bases from V and 7 bases from J, the junction contained 7 bases not matched to a gene. Germline V gives CDR1 SNHLY, CDR2 FYNNEI. CDR3 sequence reads: CASSNRGEGGYTF. The CDR3 DNA sequence: TGTGCCAGCAGTAACAGGGGCGAGGGTGGCTACACCTTC. Using reference TRBV2 and TRBJ1-2 for the parts outside the CDR3, the full variable domain is EPEVTQTPSHQVTQMGQEVILRCVPISNHLYFYWYRQILGQKVEFLVSFYNNEISEKSEIFDDQFSVERPDGSNFTLKIRSTKLEDSAMYFCASSNRGEGGYTFGSGTRLTVV.

The DNA for the CDR3 is TGTGCCAGCAGCTCCACAGGGGGCTATCAGCCCCAGCATTTT. This translates into CASSSTGGYQPQHF. The chain employs TRBV7-2 and TRBJ1-5; 9 bases match TRBD1. V trimming: 4 bases; J trimming: 5 bases; junction bases outside the gene matches: 3. CDR3 length: 14 amino acids. From germline, CDR1 is SGHTA and CDR2 FQGNSA.

The chain combines TRBV6-1 with TRBJ2-7; D may be TRBD2 (5 bases). Germline V gene lookup returns CDR1 MNHNS and CDR2 SASEGT. The CDR3 is 15 residues long. Trimming shortened V by 0 bases and J by 1 base, and 10 bases separated the two germline ends. The CDR3: CASSEAPLASYEQYF. The DNA of the CDR3 is TGTGCCAGCAGTGAAGCCCCCCTAGCTTCCTACGAGCAGTACTTC.

This rearrangement joins TRBV10-1 to TRBJ2-1, with 9 bases fitting TRBD2. With 5 bases clipped from V and 4 bases from J, the junction kept 3 bases outside the gene matches. Germline CDR1 is WNHNN and CDR2 is SYGVQD (reference sequence). The CDR3 is 14 residues long. The CDR3 is CASSSSGTYNEQFF. CDR3 nucleotides: TGCGCCAGCAGTTCTAGCGGGACTTACAATGAGCAGTTCTTC.

The chain is built from TRBV19 and TRBJ1-5; TRBD1 matches at 7 bases. The trim removed 3 bases at V and 4 bases at J, leaving 6 bases unmatched. Germline values: CDR1 LNHDA, CDR2 SQIVND (reference sequence). The CDR3 totals 15 residues. CDR3 coding DNA: TGTGCCAGTAGTATCCTCCGGGACAGTAATCAGCCCCAGCATTTT. The encoded protein is CASSILRDSNQPQHF.

The sample holds one count of this clone. The genes are TRBV6-2 or TRBV6-3 and TRBJ1-1; tentative D call: TRBD1 (6 bases). The CDR3 loop spans 13 amino acids. Trimming removed 4 bases from V and 5 bases from J, with 11 bases in between. In germline, CDR1 is MNHEY, CDR2 SVGEGT. CDR3 in DNA: TGTGCCAGCAGTTTACAGGGACGAACTGAAGCTTTCTTT. It is translated as CASSLQGRTEAFF.

The CDR3 DNA sequence: TGTGCCAGCAGCTTAGGCTTTAGTCCCAATGAGCAGTTCTTC. Amino acid sequence: CASSLGFSPNEQFF. The chain couples TRBV13 to TRBJ2-1; D ambiguous. Trimming shortened V by 0 bases and J by 6 bases, and 9 bases separated the two germline ends. The germline V gene encodes CDR1 PRHDT and CDR2 FYEKMQ (reference sequence). The CDR3 has 14 residues.